These T cell receptor beta chains were read from a single sample in a study of vaccination and CD4 T cells after COVID-19. TCRdb re-called the PCR reads with MiXCR, one entry per CDR3 protein. The sample includes some 29,000 distinct CDR3 sequences, about 54% of them seen just once. This specimen was CD4+ T cells from blood, taken about 7 months after SARS-CoV-2 vaccination. Source of these receptors: a human donor who had recovered from COVID-19. Each CDR3 is given with its conserved first and last residue. D genes are given only for firm matches. Expanded clones get a size class; other rows say once, few or many, or leave the size out.

>TRBD2|TRBV19|TRBJ2-7|few
TGTGCCAGTAGTATAGCTGGCGGGAGGGTCGAGCAGTACTTC
CASSIAGGRVEQYF
>TRBD1|TRBV5-4|TRBJ1-2|-
TGTGCCAGCAGACGGGACAGTAATAACTATGGCTACACCTTC
CASRRDSNNYGYTF
>TRBD2|TRBV20-1|TRBJ2-3|-
TGCAGTGCTAGGGCGGGAGCTAGCACAGATACGCAGTATTTT
CSARAGASTDTQYF
>-|TRBV2|TRBJ1-1|-
TGTGCCAGCAGAGGGGACGCGAACACTGAAGCTTTCTTT
CASRGDANTEAFF
>-|TRBV21-1|TRBJ2-1|few
TGTGCCAGTAGGGGCCGATTCCCCCGATACAATGAGCAGTTCTTC
CASRGRFPRYNEQFF
>TRBD2|TRBV20-1|TRBJ2-7|-
TGCAGTGCTTCCGGGACTAGCGGGAGGGCCGTTGGGGAGCAGTACTTC
CSASGTSGRAVGEQYF
>TRBD1|TRBV6-2/TRBV6-3|TRBJ2-7|-
TGTGCCAGCAGTTACCGTTCCGGGACAGGGACGCTTACCTACGAGCAGTACTTC
CASSYRSGTGTLTYEQYF
>-|TRBV2|TRBJ2-7|-
TGTGCCAGTAGCCGACGGATCTCCTACGAGCAGTACTTC
CASSRRISYEQYF
>-|TRBV6-2/TRBV6-3|TRBJ1-2|-
TGTGCCAGTTCGCGAAAGAATAACTATGGCTACACCTTC
CASSRKNNYGYTF
>TRBD1|TRBV15|TRBJ2-7|few
TGTGCCACCAGCAGAGAGAGACAGGGTGAGCAGTACTTC
CATSRERQGEQYF
>-|TRBV6-5|TRBJ2-5|-
TGTGCCAGCAGTTACACCCCATGGTCTGAGACCCAGTACTTC
CASSYTPWSETQYF
>-|TRBV5-1|TRBJ2-5|-
TGCGCCAGCAGCGCTCTATTGTTGGGCAGGGTAGGGGAGACCCAGTACTTC
CASSALLLGRVGETQYF
>-|TRBV20-1|TRBJ2-7|-
TGCAGTGCCCCAGGGTTAGAAACAGTCTCCTACGAGCAGTACTTC
CSAPGLETVSYEQYF
>TRBD1|TRBV10-3|TRBJ1-2|-
TGTGCCATCAGTCCACGGACAGGGGTTGACGGCTACACCTTC
CAISPRTGVDGYTF
>TRBD2|TRBV7-9|TRBJ2-5|-
TGTGCCTACTATTTAGGGCGGGAGAAGGAGACCCAGTACTTC
CAYYLGREKETQYF
>-|TRBV21-1|TRBJ2-3|few
TGTGCCAGCAGCACGCCGGGACCCTCCCTTGACACAGATACGCAGTATTTT
CASSTPGPSLDTDTQYF
>-|TRBV19|TRBJ2-3|-
TGTGCCAGTAGTATCAGGCGGGGAAGTTCCACAGATACGCAGTATTTT
CASSIRRGSSTDTQYF
>-|TRBV20-1|TRBJ2-5|-
TGCAGTGCCGCCGGACAAAATCAAGAGACCCAGTACTTC
CSAAGQNQETQYF
>-|TRBV2|TRBJ2-7|-
TGTGCCAGCAGTGAAGTGCTGGGGGGCTACGAGCAGTACTTC
CASSEVLGGYEQYF
>-|TRBV20-1|TRBJ2-3|-
TGCAGCGCTGTAGGGGACACAGATACGCAGTATTTT
CSAVGDTDTQYF
>TRBD1|TRBV7-9|TRBJ1-1|-
TGTGCCAGCAGCCCGACAGGGAACGGCGCTGAAGCTTTCTTT
CASSPTGNGAEAFF
>-|TRBV7-9|TRBJ1-1|-
TGTGCCAGCAGCTTAGAGGTCGCTGAAGCTTTCTTT
CASSLEVAEAFF
>-|TRBV6-1|TRBJ2-7|once
TGTGCCAGCAGCCTCCTGGACAGCGTAATCTACGAGCAGTACTTC
CASSLLDSVIYEQYF
>-|TRBV4-1|TRBJ2-7|few
TGCGCCAGCAGCCAACGTGAGGAACCGCCCCCCTACGAGCAGTACTTC
CASSQREEPPPYEQYF
>-|TRBV7-8|TRBJ2-7|few
TGTGCCAGCAGCTTAGCTTCGGGGGCTTCCTACGAGCAGTACTTC
CASSLASGASYEQYF